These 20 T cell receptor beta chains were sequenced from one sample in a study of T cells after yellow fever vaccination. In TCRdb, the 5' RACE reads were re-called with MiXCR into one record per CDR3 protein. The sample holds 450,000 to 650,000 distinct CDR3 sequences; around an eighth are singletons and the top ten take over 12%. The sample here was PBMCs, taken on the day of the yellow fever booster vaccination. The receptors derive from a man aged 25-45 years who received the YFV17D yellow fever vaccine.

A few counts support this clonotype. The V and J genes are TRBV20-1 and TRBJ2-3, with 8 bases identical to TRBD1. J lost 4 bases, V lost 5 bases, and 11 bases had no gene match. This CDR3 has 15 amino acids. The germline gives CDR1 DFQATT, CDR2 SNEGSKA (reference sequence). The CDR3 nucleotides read TGCAGTGCTGCTGTGACAGGGGTTTATCCAGATACGCAGTATTTT. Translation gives CSAAVTGVYPDTQYF.

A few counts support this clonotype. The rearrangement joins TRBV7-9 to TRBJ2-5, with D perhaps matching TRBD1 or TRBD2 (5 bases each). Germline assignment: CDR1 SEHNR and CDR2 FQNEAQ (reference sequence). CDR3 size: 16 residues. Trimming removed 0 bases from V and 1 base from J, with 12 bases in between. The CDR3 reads CASSLASLGTQETQYF. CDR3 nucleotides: TGTGCCAGCAGCTTAGCCTCGCTGGGGACCCAAGAGACCCAGTACTTC.

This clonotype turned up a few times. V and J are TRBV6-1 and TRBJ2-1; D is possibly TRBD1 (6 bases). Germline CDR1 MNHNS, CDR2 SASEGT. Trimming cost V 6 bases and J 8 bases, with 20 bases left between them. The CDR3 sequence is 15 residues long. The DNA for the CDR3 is TGTGCCAGCAGCCCCGACAGGCCCAATTTCGATGAGCAGTTCTTC. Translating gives CASSPDRPNFDEQFF.

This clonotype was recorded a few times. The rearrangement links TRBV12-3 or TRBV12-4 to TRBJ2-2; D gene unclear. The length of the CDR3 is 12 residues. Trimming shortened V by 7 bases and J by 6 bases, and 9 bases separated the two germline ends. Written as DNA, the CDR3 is TGTGCCAGCACCCCGAGTTCCGGGGAGCTGTTTTTT. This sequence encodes CASTPSSGELFF.

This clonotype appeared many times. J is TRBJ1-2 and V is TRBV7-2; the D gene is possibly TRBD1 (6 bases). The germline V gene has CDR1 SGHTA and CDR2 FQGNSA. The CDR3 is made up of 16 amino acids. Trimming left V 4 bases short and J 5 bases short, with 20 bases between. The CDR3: CASSSAVGGRGYGYTF. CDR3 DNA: TGTGCCAGCAGCTCCGCGGTCGGGGGGCGGGGATATGGCTACACCTTC.

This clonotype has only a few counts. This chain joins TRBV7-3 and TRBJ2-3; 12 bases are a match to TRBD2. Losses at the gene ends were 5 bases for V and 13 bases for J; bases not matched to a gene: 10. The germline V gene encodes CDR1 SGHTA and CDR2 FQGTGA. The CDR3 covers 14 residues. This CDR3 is CASSPGLGLAGKYF. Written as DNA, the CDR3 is TGTGCCAGCAGCCCCGGCTTGGGACTAGCGGGCAAGTATTTT.

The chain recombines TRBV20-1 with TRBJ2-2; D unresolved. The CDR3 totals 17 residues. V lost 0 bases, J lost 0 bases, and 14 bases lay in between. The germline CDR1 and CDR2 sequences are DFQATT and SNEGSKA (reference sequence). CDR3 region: CSARDGKRQSNTGELFF. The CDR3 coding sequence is TGCAGTGCTAGAGATGGCAAGAGGCAGTCGAACACCGGGGAGCTGTTTTTT.

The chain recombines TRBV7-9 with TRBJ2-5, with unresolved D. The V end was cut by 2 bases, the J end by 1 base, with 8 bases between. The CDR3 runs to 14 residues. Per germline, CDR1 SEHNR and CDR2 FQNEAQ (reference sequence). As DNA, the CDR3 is TGTGCCAGCAGCTTATGGGCATCCCAAGAGACCCAGTACTTC. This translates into CASSLWASQETQYF.

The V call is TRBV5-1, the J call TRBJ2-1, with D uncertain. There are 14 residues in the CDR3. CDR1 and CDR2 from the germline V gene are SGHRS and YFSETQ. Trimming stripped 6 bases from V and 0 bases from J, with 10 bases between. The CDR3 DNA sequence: TGCGCCAGCACCCCGACAAACTCCTACAATGAGCAGTTCTTC. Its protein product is CASTPTNSYNEQFF.

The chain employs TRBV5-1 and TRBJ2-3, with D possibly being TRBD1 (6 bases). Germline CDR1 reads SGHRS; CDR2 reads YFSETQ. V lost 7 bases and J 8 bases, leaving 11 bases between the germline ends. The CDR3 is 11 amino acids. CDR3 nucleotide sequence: TGCGCCAGCCCGACAGGAGTTACGCAGTATTTT. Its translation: CASPTGVTQYF.

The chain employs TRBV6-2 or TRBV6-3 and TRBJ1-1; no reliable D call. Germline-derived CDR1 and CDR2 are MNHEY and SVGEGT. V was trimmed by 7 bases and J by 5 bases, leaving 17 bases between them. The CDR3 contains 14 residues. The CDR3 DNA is TGTGCCAGCACCTTACGGGGAAAAAATACTGAAGCTTTCTTT. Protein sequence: CASTLRGKNTEAFF.

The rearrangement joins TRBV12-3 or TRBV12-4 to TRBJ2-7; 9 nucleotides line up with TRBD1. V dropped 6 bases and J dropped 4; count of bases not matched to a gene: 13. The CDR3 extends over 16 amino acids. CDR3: CASSAVSGTGQYEQYF. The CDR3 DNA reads TGTGCCAGCAGCGCGGTATCCGGGACAGGGCAATACGAGCAGTACTTC.

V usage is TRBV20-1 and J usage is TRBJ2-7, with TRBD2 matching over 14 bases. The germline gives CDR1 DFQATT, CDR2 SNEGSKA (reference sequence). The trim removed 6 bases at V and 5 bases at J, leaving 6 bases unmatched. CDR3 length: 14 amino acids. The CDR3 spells CSAAPGLAGDEQYF. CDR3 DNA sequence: TGCAGTGCAGCGCCGGGACTAGCGGGAGACGAGCAGTACTTC.

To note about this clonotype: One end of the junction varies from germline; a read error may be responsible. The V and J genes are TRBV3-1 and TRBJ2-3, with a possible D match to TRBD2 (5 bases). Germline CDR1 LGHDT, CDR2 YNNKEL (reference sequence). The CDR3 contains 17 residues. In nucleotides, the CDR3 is TGTGCCAGCACCCAAGATCTGGGAGATCCCCGCACAGATACGCAGTATTTT. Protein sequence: CASTQDLGDPRTDTQYF.

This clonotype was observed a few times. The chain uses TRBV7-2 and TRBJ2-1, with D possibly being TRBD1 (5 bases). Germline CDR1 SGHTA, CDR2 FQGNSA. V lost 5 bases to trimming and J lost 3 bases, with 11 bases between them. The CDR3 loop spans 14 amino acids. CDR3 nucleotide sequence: TGTGCCAGCAGCCCCAAAGGGGACTACAATGAGCAGTTCTTC. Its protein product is CASSPKGDYNEQFF.

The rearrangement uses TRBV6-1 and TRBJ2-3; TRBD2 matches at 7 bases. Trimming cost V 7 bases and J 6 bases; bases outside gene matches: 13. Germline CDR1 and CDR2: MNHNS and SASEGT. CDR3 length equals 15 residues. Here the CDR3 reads CASILVAGDGDTQYF. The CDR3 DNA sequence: TGTGCCAGCATATTGGTGGCGGGGGACGGGGATACGCAGTATTTT.

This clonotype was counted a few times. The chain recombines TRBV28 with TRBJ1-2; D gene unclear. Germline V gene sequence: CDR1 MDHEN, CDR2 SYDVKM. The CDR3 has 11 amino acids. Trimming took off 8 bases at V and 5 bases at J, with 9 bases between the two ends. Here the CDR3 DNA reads TGTGCCAGCGGTCGGGGTTATGGCTACACCTTC. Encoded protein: CASGRGYGYTF.

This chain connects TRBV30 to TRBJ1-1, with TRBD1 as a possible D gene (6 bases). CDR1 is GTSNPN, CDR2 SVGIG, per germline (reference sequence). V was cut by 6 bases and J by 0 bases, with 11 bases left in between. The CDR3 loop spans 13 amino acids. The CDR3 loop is CACTTGMNTEAFF. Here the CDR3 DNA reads TGTGCCTGCACGACAGGCATGAACACTGAAGCTTTCTTT.

The CDR3 reads CSAPTSSGSSYNEQFF. In DNA form, the CDR3 reads TGCAGTGCTCCTACCTCTAGCGGGAGTAGCTACAATGAGCAGTTCTTC. J is TRBJ2-1 and V is TRBV20-1, with 10 bases fitting TRBD2. This CDR3 has 16 amino acids. The V and J ends lost 5 bases and 3 bases, in that order; junction bases with no gene match: 10. The V gene's germline CDR1 is DFQATT and CDR2 SNEGSKA (reference sequence).

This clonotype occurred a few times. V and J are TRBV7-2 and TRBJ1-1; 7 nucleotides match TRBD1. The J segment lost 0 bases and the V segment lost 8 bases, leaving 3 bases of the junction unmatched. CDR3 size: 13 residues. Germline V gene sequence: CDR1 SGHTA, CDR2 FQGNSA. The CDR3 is CASHRGMNTEAFF. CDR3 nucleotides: TGTGCCAGCCACAGGGGCATGAACACTGAAGCTTTCTTT.